Shown below are 9 T cell receptor beta chains from a single sample sequenced in a study of blood T cell repertoires in COVID-19. Generated by immunoSEQ multiplex PCR, the TCRdb table keeps only in-frame clones and is missing some. The sample carries roughly 73,000 clones, nearly 90% recorded once. The sequenced sample was peripheral blood. The receptors were sampled from an elderly man with acute or convalescent COVID-19.

The chain uses TRBV12-3 or TRBV12-4 and TRBJ1-5; 9 bases fit TRBD1. This CDR3 is built from 13 residues. V trimming: 5 bases; J trimming: 7 bases; junction bases outside the gene matches: 3. The CDR3 region has the DNA TGTGCCAGCAGTCGGACAGGGGTCCAGCCCCAGCATTTT. Residues: CASSRTGVQPQHF.

V gene TRBV18 combines with J gene TRBJ2-3; maybe TRBD2 (6 bases). Per germline, CDR1 KGHSH and CDR2 LQKENI. V was cut by 1 base and J by 1 base, with 15 bases left in between. This CDR3 is 17 amino acids long. In DNA, the CDR3 is TGTGCCAGCTCACCACGTACTAGAGGGGAGGGCACAGATACGCAGTATTTT. This translates into CASSPRTRGEGTDTQYF.

The V and J genes are TRBV2 and TRBJ2-7, with D maybe TRBD2 (6 bases). CDR1 is SNHLY, CDR2 FYNNEI, per germline. V was clipped by 7 bases and J by 0 bases, with 13 bases between them. The CDR3 has 14 residues. As DNA, the CDR3 is TGTGCCAGCAAGGGAGGCAGTAGCTCCTACGAGCAGTACTTC. It encodes CASKGGSSSYEQYF.

The chain uses TRBV12-3 or TRBV12-4 and TRBJ1-3; possible D gene TRBD1, 6 bases. This CDR3 has 13 amino acids. The V end lost 3 bases, the J end lost 4 bases, and 7 bases lay between the germline ends. CDR3 bases: TGTGCCAGCAGTTTGACAGGCGGAAACACCATATATTTT. Its translation is CASSLTGGNTIYF.

V is TRBV29-1 and J is TRBJ1-1; 9 bases are a match to TRBD1. Germline loops: CDR1 SQVTM, CDR2 ANQGSEA. The V and J ends lost 8 bases and 4 bases, in that order; junction bases with no gene match: 11. This CDR3 comprises 14 residues. The CDR3 loop reads CSFTVQGQGTEAFF. In DNA, the CDR3 is TGCAGCTTCACCGTACAGGGACAGGGCACTGAAGCTTTCTTT.

This clone was counted a few times. The rearrangement links TRBV3-1 (or the pseudogene TRBV3-2) to TRBJ2-2, with TRBD1 matching over 7 bases. The trim removed 1 base at V and 4 bases at J, leaving 6 bases unmatched. Germline CDR1 reads LGHDT; CDR2 reads YNNKEL (reference sequence). The CDR3 is 16 residues long. The CDR3 protein is CASSQGRTGGTGELFF. The CDR3 DNA sequence: TGTGCCAGCAGCCAAGGGCGGACAGGTGGCACCGGGGAGCTGTTTTTT.

The chain carries TRBV30 and TRBJ1-1; D might be TRBD1 (5 bases). The CDR3 is 11 amino acids. With 8 bases removed from V and 7 bases from J, the gap between germline ends came to 14 bases. Germline CDR1 GTSNPN, CDR2 SVGIG (reference sequence). DNA for the CDR3: TGTGCCCGTTGGGGACTGGGTGAAGCTTTCTTT. It encodes CARWGLGEAFF.

This chain connects TRBV4-1 to TRBJ2-2; possibly TRBD2 for D (5 bases). The CDR3 consists of 17 residues. Trimming pared 4 bases from V and 0 bases from J, leaving 15 bases between. Germline CDR1 is MGHRA and CDR2 is YSYEKL. CDR3: CASSPEAVIANTGELFF. CDR3 bases: TGCGCCAGCAGCCCCGAAGCGGTCATCGCGAACACCGGGGAGCTGTTTTTT.

CDR3 amino acids: CASSDGMNTEAFF. In DNA, the CDR3 is TGTGCCAGCAGTGACGGGATGAACACTGAAGCTTTCTTT. The chain carries TRBV2 and TRBJ1-1; D unclear. V was pared by 3 bases and J by 0 bases, with 5 bases between. This CDR3 is 13 amino acids long. Germline CDR1 is SNHLY and CDR2 is FYNNEI.